The sequence of this TCR beta chain was determined in a study of cytomegalovirus exposure and HLA in healthy donors. V was trimmed by 6 bases and J by 5 bases, leaving 13 bases between them. Germline CDR1 and CDR2: SEHNR and FQNEAQ (reference sequence). The CDR3 contains 13 residues. The PCR was carried out with 60 Vbeta primers and 13 Jbeta primers. Clones were sequenced by immunoSEQ multiplex PCR, and TCRdb holds only the in-frame ones, with some missing. Counted here are some 150,000 clones, 82% occurring once; the ten biggest clones make up about 5.2%. This rearrangement joins TRBV7-9 to TRBJ2-5; D is perhaps TRBD1 (5 bases). This sequence originates from a man aged 30-40 years in good health and CMV-seropositive. The sequenced sample was PBMCs. The CDR3 spells CASSPKGPETQYF. CDR3 nucleotides: TGTGCCAGCAGTCCCAAGGGGCCGGAGACCCAGTACTTC. Full variable domain (outside the CDR3, taken from reference TRBV7-9 and TRBJ2-5): DTGVSQNPRHKITKRGQNVTFRCDPISEHNRLYWYRQTLGQGPEFLTYFQNEAQLEKSRLLSDRFSAERPKGSFSTLEIQRTEQGDSAMYLCASSPKGPETQYFGPGTRLLVL.